This T cell receptor (beta chain) appears in the sequencing data of a study of T-cell reconstitution after alpha-beta-depleted transplantation in children. This clonotype was counted only a few times. This CDR3 has 15 amino acids. The V gene end was trimmed by 4 bases and the J gene end by 5 bases; junction bases not matched to a gene: 10. Germline lookup yields CDR1 SGHKS and CDR2 YYEKEE (reference sequence). The TCRbeta library was prepared with unique molecular identifiers. MiXCR, applied by TCRdb to the PCR reads, yields one record per CDR3 protein. The sample yields 800,000 to 1,000,000 distinct CDR3 sequences, 25% to 30% seen once.

The chain combines TRBV5-5 with TRBJ1-2; TRBD1 matches 8 bases. The clonotype was recovered from a boy in the first two years of life who had a stem cell transplant for SCID, so the T cells may come from the graft donor. Sequenced material: PBMCs, mostly from graft donor cells, taken 360 days after TCRalphabeta/CD19-depleted stem cell transplant. This CDR3 is CASSLTGDRPYGYTF. The CDR3 coding sequence is TGTGCCAGCAGCCTGACAGGGGATCGCCCATATGGCTACACCTTC. Supplemented by reference TRBV5-5 and TRBJ1-2, the full variable domain reads DAGVTQSPTHLIKTRGQQVTLRCSPISGHKSVSWYQQVLGQGPQFIFQYYEKEERGRGNFPDRFSARQFPNYSSELNVNALLLGDSALYLCASSLTGDRPYGYTFGSGTRLTVV.